Below, 24 T cell receptor beta chains from the same sample are listed, as sequenced in a study of read filtering for tumor transcriptome and immune sequencing. The library was built from about 400 ng RNA with molecular barcoded adaptors for alpha/delta and beta/gamma chains. Each CDR3 protein gets one entry after TCRdb re-called the reads with MiXCR. The table has fewer than 100,000 distinct CDR3 sequences, approximately 13% seen once. Source material: a population of CD138-negative cells sorted from bone marrow. These receptors were taken from a donor at least 40 years old with multiple myeloma.

This clonotype occurred many times. The chain combines TRBV7-3 with TRBJ2-1, with TRBD2 matching over 10 bases. Germline assignment: CDR1 SGHTA and CDR2 FQGTGA. The CDR3 runs to 15 residues. The V segment lost 4 bases and the J segment 4 bases; nucleotides outside the gene matches: 4. CDR3 amino acids: CASSSTSGTYNEQFF. DNA for the CDR3: TGTGCCAGCAGCTCCACTAGCGGGACTTACAATGAGCAGTTCTTC.

This clonotype was observed many times. The chain uses TRBV2 and TRBJ2-3, with 11 bases identical to TRBD2. This CDR3 has 15 amino acids. In germline, CDR1 is SNHLY, CDR2 FYNNEI. The ends lost 8 bases at V and 2 bases at J; junction bases unmatched: 6. CDR3 protein: CASGGLAGFTDTQYF. CDR3 bases: TGTGCCAGCGGAGGACTAGCGGGTTTCACAGATACGCAGTATTTT.

This clonotype came up many times. The CDR3, as DNA: TGTGCCAGCAGGGCCGGGACAGGGGGCCCCGGGGAGCTGTTTTTT. Translation: CASRAGTGGPGELFF. This chain uses TRBV12-3 or TRBV12-4 with TRBJ2-2; 12 nucleotides match TRBD1. The length of the CDR3 is 15 residues. J lost 6 bases, V lost 6 bases, and 5 bases had no gene match.

In its sample, this clonotype was seen many times. This chain uses TRBV6-2 or TRBV6-3 with TRBJ2-6; D gene ambiguous. The CDR3 spans 17 residues. Per germline, CDR1 MNHEY and CDR2 SVGEGT. V lost 8 bases, J lost 0 bases, and 17 bases lay in between. CDR3: CASGSAGPVSGANVLTF. The CDR3 bases are TGTGCCAGCGGATCAGCAGGCCCCGTCTCTGGGGCCAACGTCCTGACTTTC.

This clonotype was recorded many times. The junction shows a germline mismatch at one end, possibly a read error. In DNA form, the CDR3 reads TGTGCCAGTAGTATATATGGCCGCGAGCAGCTCTTC. Translation gives CASSIYGREQLF. The chain is built from TRBV19 and TRBJ2-1; the D is unclear. Germline assignment: CDR1 LNHDA and CDR2 SQIVND (reference sequence). The CDR3 loop spans 12 amino acids.

This clonotype came up a few times. The V gene is TRBV30, the J gene TRBJ2-6, with D possibly TRBD2 on 6 matching bases. This CDR3 comprises 13 residues. V shed 8 bases and J shed 0 bases, with 8 bases lying between them. The germline gives CDR1 GTSNPN, CDR2 SVGIG (reference sequence). This chain's CDR3 is CAGGSSGANVLTF. In DNA, the CDR3 is TGTGCCGGGGGGTCCTCTGGGGCCAACGTCCTGACTTTC.

This clonotype was seen many times. The rearrangement joins TRBV10-1 to TRBJ2-1; 10 bases agree with TRBD2. The CDR3 sequence is 19 residues long. Germline-derived CDR1 and CDR2 are WNHNN and SYGVQD (reference sequence). V was clipped by 0 bases and J by 4 bases; unmatched bases: 12. CDR3 sequence reads: CASSESVVLAGVGYNEQFF. CDR3 coding DNA: TGCGCCAGCAGTGAGTCGGTAGTCCTAGCGGGAGTTGGGTACAATGAGCAGTTCTTC.

This clonotype was recorded at least ten times. One end of the junction fails to match germline, which may point to a read error. The chain recombines TRBV18 with TRBJ1-1; 7 bases are a match to TRBD1. The CDR3 is 13 residues long. Germline CDR1 KGHSH, CDR2 LQKENI. CDR3 sequence: CACSTGQNTEAFF. In nucleotides, the CDR3 is TGTGCCTGCTCGACAGGGCAGAACACTGAAGCTTTCTTT.

This clonotype was seen many times. This sequence joins TRBV2 and TRBJ1-5; unclear D gene. Per germline, CDR1 SNHLY and CDR2 FYNNEI. The ends were cut back, 6 bases at V and 0 bases at J, with 9 bases in the middle. The CDR3 totals 14 residues. The chain's CDR3 is CASRRTGSNQPQHF. In DNA, the CDR3 is TGTGCCAGCAGACGTACGGGTAGCAATCAGCCCCAGCATTTT.

There are many counts of this clonotype. The chain is built from TRBV2 and TRBJ2-1, with D hard to call. V was cut by 6 bases and J by 8 bases, with 14 bases left in between. From germline, CDR1 is SNHLY and CDR2 FYNNEI. This CDR3 is built from 13 residues. CDR3 bases: TGTGCCAGCAGACTCCAGCCTGAGGATGAGCAGTTCTTC. This encodes CASRLQPEDEQFF.

In nucleotides, the CDR3 is TGTGCCAGCTCACTATTGGACACCCGGAACACTGAAGCTTTCTTT. Translating it yields CASSLLDTRNTEAFF. This chain uses TRBV18 with TRBJ1-1, with a weak D call TRBD1 (5 bases). This CDR3 has 15 residues. Germline lookup yields CDR1 KGHSH and CDR2 LQKENI. Trimming cost V 4 bases and J 1 base, with 13 bases left between them.

This clonotype was found many times. V is TRBV20-1 and J is TRBJ2-7; 7 nucleotides align to TRBD1. Per the germline V gene, CDR1 is DFQATT and CDR2 is SNEGSKA (reference sequence). CDR3 length equals 12 residues. CDR3 region: CSLQGNSYEQYF. The CDR3 DNA reads as TGCAGCCTACAGGGGAACTCCTACGAGCAGTACTTC.

This clonotype was observed many times. The genes are TRBV10-2 and TRBJ2-1, with 13 bases aligning to TRBD2. V was clipped by 8 bases and J by 8 bases; unmatched bases: 9. Germline V lookup: CDR1 WSHSY, CDR2 SAAADI. The CDR3 is made up of 15 amino acids. The CDR3 loop reads CASSRTSGSVDEQFF. CDR3 DNA sequence: TGCGCCAGCTCCCGGACTAGCGGGAGTGTCGATGAGCAGTTCTTC.

This clonotype appeared many times. V gene TRBV29-1 combines with J gene TRBJ2-7, with TRBD2 matching 8 bases. The germline gives CDR1 SQVTM, CDR2 ANQGSEA. CDR3 length: 14 amino acids. V dropped 7 bases and J dropped 6; count of bases not matched to a gene: 14. The CDR3 nucleotides read TGCAGCGCACCCCAGCGGGAGTCAATCCGCGAGCAGTACTTC. It is translated as CSAPQRESIREQYF.

This clonotype was picked up many times. The CDR3 protein is CASETGTGFSGANVLTF. In nucleotides, the CDR3 is TGTGCCAGTGAGACCGGGACAGGGTTCTCTGGGGCCAACGTCCTGACTTTC. V gene TRBV6-6 combines with J gene TRBJ2-6; 9 bases map to TRBD1. V shed 9 bases and J 0 bases; nucleotides not matched to a gene: 9. Germline CDR1 reads MNHNY; CDR2 reads SVGAGI (reference sequence). CDR3 length equals 17 residues.

The sample holds many counts of this clonotype. The V and J genes are TRBV6-5 and TRBJ2-6; perhaps TRBD1 as D (6 bases). Germline CDR1 and CDR2: MNHEY and SVGAGI. The V gene lost 5 bases and the J gene lost 0 bases, with 17 bases spanning the gap. The CDR3 has 18 amino acids. CDR3 residues: CASSRRGGFDSGANVLTF. Here the CDR3 DNA reads TGTGCCAGCAGTCGACGAGGGGGATTCGACTCTGGGGCCAACGTCCTGACTTTC.

There are a few counts of this clonotype. A much larger clone lies one base from this, so it may be a read error. The chain employs TRBV28 and TRBJ1-2; D is uncertain. CDR3 length: 12 amino acids. The ends were cut back, 3 bases at V and 7 bases at J, with 9 bases in the middle. Germline V gene data show CDR1 as MDHEN and CDR2 as SYDVKM. The CDR3 sequence is CASSLGGRGYTF. The DNA for the CDR3 is TGTGCCAGCAGTTTGGGCGGGCGTGGCTACACCTTC.

In this sample, this clonotype turned up many times. This chain links TRBV7-2 with TRBJ2-7; D is unclear. V lost 3 bases and J 2 bases, leaving 11 bases between the germline ends. CDR3 length: 14 amino acids. Germline CDR1 and CDR2: SGHTA and FQGNSA. CDR3: CASSFGARTYEQYF. The CDR3 DNA follows: TGTGCCAGCAGCTTCGGTGCCCGAACCTACGAGCAGTACTTC. Based on the CDR3 plus reference TRBV7-2 and TRBJ2-7, the full variable domain is GAGVSQSPSNKVTEKGKDVELRCDPISGHTALYWYRQSLGQGLEFLIYFQGNSAPDKSGLPSDRFSAERTGGSVSTLTIQRTQQEDSAVYLCASSFGARTYEQYFGPGTRLTVT.

The sample holds many counts of this clonotype. The chain combines TRBV29-1 with TRBJ2-1; D may be TRBD2 (6 bases). The germline V gene has CDR1 SQVTM and CDR2 ANQGSEA. The CDR3 loop spans 12 amino acids. With 4 bases removed from V and 7 bases from J, the gap between germline ends came to 11 bases. This CDR3 is CSVGRAGNEQFF. The CDR3 nucleotides read TGCAGCGTTGGGAGGGCTGGTAATGAGCAGTTCTTC.

Points on this clonotype: A much larger clonotype is one base distant, so this may be a read error. The chain combines TRBV6-2 or TRBV6-3 with TRBJ1-4; D ambiguous. V was clipped by 2 bases and J by 10 bases, with 8 bases between them. Germline-derived CDR1 and CDR2 are MNHEY and SVGEGT. The CDR3 loop spans 12 amino acids. The CDR3 region is CASSYLSGKLFF. As DNA, the CDR3 is TGTGCCAGCAGTTACCTGTCGGGAAAACTGTTTTTT.

This clonotype was picked up many times. The chain carries TRBV28 and TRBJ2-1; unclear D gene. Germline V gives CDR1 MDHEN, CDR2 SYDVKM. The CDR3 consists of 12 residues. Between the trimmed V and J ends, which lost 3 bases and 4 bases, there was a span of 4 bases. The CDR3 loop reads CASSLNYNEQFF. The DNA for the CDR3 is TGTGCCAGCAGTTTGAATTACAATGAGCAGTTCTTC.

This clonotype was recorded many times. This chain links TRBV27 with TRBJ2-1; TRBD1 or TRBD2 may be the D gene (6 bases each). Between the trimmed V and J ends, which lost 8 bases and 5 bases, there was a span of 16 bases. The length of the CDR3 is 14 residues. From germline, CDR1 is MNHEY and CDR2 SMNVEV (reference sequence). For the CDR3, the DNA is TGTGCCAGCCGGAAGGGGGGAGTGAACAATGAGCAGTTCTTC. Its translation: CASRKGGVNNEQFF.

As to this clonotype: A much larger clone lies a single base off, so this may be a read error. This chain joins TRBV28 and TRBJ2-3, with D perhaps matching TRBD1 (5 bases). The CDR3 runs to 14 residues. CDR1 is MDHEN and CDR2 is SYDVKM in the germline V gene. This CDR3 is CTSSIHFQGDTQYF. The CDR3 bases are TGTACCAGCAGTATCCACTTCCAGGGAGATACGCAGTATTTT.

This clonotype was found many times. The chain combines TRBV6-2 or TRBV6-3 with TRBJ1-5, with TRBD1 identical over 7 bases. With V trimmed by 7 bases and J by 7 bases, 10 bases remained unmatched. The CDR3 sequence is 14 residues long. Looked up from germline, CDR1 is MNHEY and CDR2 is SVGEGT. CDR3 protein: CASTQGGRGQPQHF. The CDR3 nucleotides are TGTGCCAGCACCCAGGGGGGTCGAGGCCAGCCCCAGCATTTT.